This TCR beta chain was captured in a study of CD8 T cells in Susac syndrome. Random hexamers primed reverse transcription of about 0.45 to 1 ug RNA. Coverage of TCR beta CDR3 amplification by immunoSEQ multiplex PCR extended to 54 Vbeta and 13 Jbeta. TCRdb analysed the immunoSEQ multiplex PCR reads with MiXCR anew, one entry per CDR3 protein. Among roughly 150,000 distinct CDR3 sequences listed, approximately 90% were seen once. Healthy donors acted as controls, with matching for age and sex. V dropped 4 bases and J dropped 7 bases, with 13 bases sitting between them. Germline loops: CDR1 SQVTM, CDR2 ANQGSEA. The CDR3 runs 13 residues.

The TCR sequence derives from a human donor in good health. Sequencing was carried out using CD4+ T cells from PBMCs. The chain couples TRBV29-1 to TRBJ1-4; D is unclear. The CDR3 here is CSVGQRDSEKLFF. CDR3 in DNA: TGCAGCGTTGGCCAGCGAGATAGTGAAAAACTGTTTTTT.